A selection of T cell receptor beta chains follows, all from one sample in a study of T cells after posttransplantation cyclophosphamide. The assay was immunoSEQ multiplex PCR, and TCRdb's table has in-frame clones only and misses some. The sample presents 40,000 to 55,000 clones, none singletons. Input material: PBMCs. These receptors were collected from a man aged 35 to 55 in good health, CMV-negative, and a related stem cell transplant donor. CDR3s include the opening cysteine and the closing phenylalanine or tryptophan. The D gene is left open where the match is weak. Clone sizes are given selectively: once, few, many, or a class where the clone is expanded.

V,J,D,size,DNA,CDR3
TRBV19,TRBJ1-2,.,many,TGTGCCAGTAGTATTGGCCAGGGGCTCGGCTACACCTTC,CASSIGQGLGYTF
TRBV5-1,TRBJ2-3,TRBD1,many,TGCGCCAGCAGCGCGGGACAGGGGGGAAACACAGATACGCAGTATTTT,CASSAGQGGNTDTQYF
TRBV6-5,TRBJ2-3,.,many,TGTGCCAGCAGGACGGGAGATACGCAGTATTTT,CASRTGDTQYF
TRBV18,TRBJ1-1,TRBD1,many,TGTGCCAGCTCCCAGGAGACAGGGGCGAACACTGAAGCTTTCTTT,CASSQETGANTEAFF
TRBV5-6,TRBJ2-1,TRBD2,many,TGTGCCAGCAGCCGGCCGGGACTAGCGGGGCAGAATGAGCAGTTCTTC,CASSRPGLAGQNEQFF
TRBV9,TRBJ2-7,.,few,TGTGCCAGCAGCGTAGCCCCAAGCTCCTACGAGCAGTACTTC,CASSVAPSSYEQYF
TRBV6-5,TRBJ2-1,TRBD1,many,TGTGCCAGCAGTTACTCAGACAGGGGGCCGTACAATGAGCAGTTCTTC,CASSYSDRGPYNEQFF
TRBV28,TRBJ2-1,.,many,TGTGCCAGCAGTTTCCTCAGCTTGACTTTCAACAATGAGCAGTTCTTC,CASSFLSLTFNNEQFF
TRBV14,TRBJ2-1,.,many,TGTGCCAGCAGCCGAACGCCGAGTGGCGGGATGGACTACAATGAGCAGTTCTTC,CASSRTPSGGMDYNEQFF
TRBV29-1,TRBJ1-2,.,many,TGCAGCGTTGCCCCGGGACAAAACTATGGCTACACCTTC,CSVAPGQNYGYTF
TRBV6-1,TRBJ1-2,TRBD1,many,TGTGCCAGCAGCTTGACAGGGGGCGACGACTATGGCTACACCTTC,CASSLTGGDDYGYTF
TRBV28,TRBJ2-5,.,many,TGTGCCAGCAGTTTTGTACAGGCTTCATTGGCGAGCGAGACCCAGTACTTC,CASSFVQASLASETQYF
TRBV9,TRBJ2-7,TRBD1,many,TGTGCCAGCAGCGTCTCCGGGACAGGTGTCTACGAGCAGTACTTC,CASSVSGTGVYEQYF
TRBV6-5,TRBJ2-7,.,.,TGTGCCAGCAGAACGTGGGAGTACGAATACGAGCAGTACTTC,CASRTWEYEYEQYF
TRBV5-1,TRBJ2-7,.,.,TGCGCCAGCAGCTTTAACTACGAGCAGTACTTC,CASSFNYEQYF
TRBV29-1,TRBJ2-1,.,many,TGCAGCGTTGAAGTTCTGGGAGTCTACAATGAGCAGTTCTTC,CSVEVLGVYNEQFF
TRBV7-2,TRBJ1-2,.,many,TGTGCCAGCAGCTTAAACAGGGACAACTATGGCTACACCTTC,CASSLNRDNYGYTF
TRBV6-5,TRBJ2-7,.,many,TGTGCCAGCAGTTACTCTTTGAGAACCTACGAGCAGTACTTC,CASSYSLRTYEQYF
TRBV28,TRBJ1-5,TRBD1,many,TGTGCCAGCAGAGCCGACAGGGGGCTAGGTCAGCCCCAGCATTTT,CASRADRGLGQPQHF
TRBV7-9,TRBJ2-7,.,.,TGTGCCAGCAGCTTAGTGGCGGGTACGTCCTACGAGCAGTACTTC,CASSLVAGTSYEQYF
TRBV9,TRBJ2-7,.,many,TGTGCCAGCAGCGTAGAGGAGAGTCTATCCCGCTACGAGCAGTACTTC,CASSVEESLSRYEQYF
TRBV7-2,TRBJ2-7,TRBD2,many,TGTGCCAGCAGCCAAGGGACTAGCAGGATCTACGAGCAGTACTTC,CASSQGTSRIYEQYF
TRBV4-3,TRBJ2-4,.,many,TGCGCCAGCAGCCACACTAGCTCGGGAAACATTCAGTACTTC,CASSHTSSGNIQYF
TRBV2,TRBJ1-2,.,many,TGTGCCAGCAGTCCGGGTCCTAACTATGGCTACACCTTC,CASSPGPNYGYTF
TRBV13,TRBJ2-1,.,many,TGTGCCAGCAGGGTTGAGAGTTCGAACGCTGAGCAGTTCTTC,CASRVESSNAEQFF
TRBV27,TRBJ1-5,.,many,TGTGCCAGCAGTTTGGCAGGTGGCAGCAATCAGCCCCAGCATTTT,CASSLAGGSNQPQHF
TRBV25-1,TRBJ2-1,TRBD2,many,TGTGCCAGCATAGGGTTAGCGGGAGCTCAATACAATGAGCAGTTCTTC,CASIGLAGAQYNEQFF
TRBV7-9,TRBJ1-2,.,many,TGTGCCAGCAGCTTAGGGAGGAACTATGGCTACACCTTC,CASSLGRNYGYTF
TRBV29-1,TRBJ2-7,TRBD1,.,TGCAGCGTGAGACAGGGTGTTTCCAAAAATTACCCCTACGAGCAGTACTTC,CSVRQGVSKNYPYEQYF
TRBV28,TRBJ1-1,.,many,TGTGCCAGCAGTGCGATGACAGAGAACACTGAAGCTTTCTTT,CASSAMTENTEAFF
TRBV2,TRBJ2-1,.,many,TGTGCCAGCTCGGGGGTGGGAGGAGACGAGCAGTTCTTC,CASSGVGGDEQFF
TRBV5-4,TRBJ2-5,TRBD2,many,TGTGCCAGCAGCTTGGATGGGACTAGCGGGAGTGAGACCCAGTACTTC,CASSLDGTSGSETQYF
TRBV18,TRBJ1-3,TRBD1,many,TGTGCCAGCTCACCACGGCAGGGGGAATCTGGAAACACCATATATTTT,CASSPRQGESGNTIYF
TRBV5-1,TRBJ2-7,.,many,TGCGCCAGCAGCTTGGAAACTTCGGGAGAGCAGTACTTC,CASSLETSGEQYF
TRBV9,TRBJ2-1,.,many,TGTGCCAGCAGCGGCAGTGGGGGGAGGTTCAATGAGCAGTTCTTC,CASSGSGGRFNEQFF
TRBV9,TRBJ2-1,.,many,TGTGCCAGCAGCGCCGAGGGCAGGGGAGTCGATGAGCAGTTCTTC,CASSAEGRGVDEQFF
TRBV7-9,TRBJ1-3,.,many,TGTGCCAGCAGCTTAGTCCAGGGTCCAGAAAACACCATATATTTT,CASSLVQGPENTIYF
TRBV29-1,TRBJ1-1,.,many,TGCAGCGTTGAAGATACGGGGGGAAACACTGAAGCTTTCTTT,CSVEDTGGNTEAFF
TRBV6-4,TRBJ2-1,TRBD1,many,TGTGCCAGCAGAACAGGGGGATCCTACAATGAGCAGTTCTTC,CASRTGGSYNEQFF
TRBV7-2,TRBJ2-6,.,many,TGTGCCAGCAGCGTTTTCAAACAGGCCAACGTCCTGACTTTC,CASSVFKQANVLTF
TRBV28,TRBJ2-1,.,many,TGTGCCAGCAGTTTAAGGAAACTATACTACAATGAGCAGTTCTTC,CASSLRKLYYNEQFF
TRBV19,TRBJ1-4,.,many,TGTGCCAGTAGAGCTGGCGCGGCAACTAATGAAAAACTGTTTTTT,CASRAGAATNEKLFF
TRBV5-6,TRBJ2-2,.,many,TGTGCCAGCAGCCCAAACACCGGGGAGCTGTTTTTT,CASSPNTGELFF
TRBV7-3,TRBJ1-6,TRBD1,few,TGTGCCAGCAACCTTAGCACAGGGGAGACTTACCGCTATAATTCACCCCTCCACTTT,CASNLSTGETYRYNSPLHF
TRBV27,TRBJ2-3,TRBD2,many,TGTGCCAGCAGTTTCTCTAGCGGGCTGAAAGATACGCAGTATTTT,CASSFSSGLKDTQYF
TRBV6-6,TRBJ1-1,.,many,TGTGCCATCGCGACAGCTATGAACACTGAAGCTTTCTTT,CAIATAMNTEAFF